This paragraph covers one T cell receptor (beta chain) sequence. Other DNA sequences in this specimen translate into the identical CDR3. This sample was taken from a study of blood T cell repertoires in COVID-19. Study at large: Specimens from acute and convalescent COVID-19 originated in the United States, Italy and Spain.

In the authors' methods: Reference gene primers were amplified, and this amplification served to estimate nucleated cell counts. TCRdb's table, derived via immunoSEQ multiplex PCR, lists solely in-frame clones and lacks some. D and trimming were read from the DNA, whereas the V and J calls and clone size are those reported in that table. Of about 44,000 clones detected, around 93% appear once; the ten largest clones hold 12%. The receptor comes from a human donor in a cohort sampled during active COVID-19. The material sequenced was peripheral blood.

The CDR3 spells CASSVGQGKETQYF. In DNA form, the CDR3 reads TGTGCCAGCAGCGTAGGACAGGGGAAGGAGACCCAGTACTTC. The chain couples TRBV9 to TRBJ2-5; 8 nucleotides line up with TRBD1. After removal of 0 bases from V and 5 bases from J, the junction contained 3 bases not matched to a gene. Germline V gene data show CDR1 as SGDLS and CDR2 as YYNGEE. CDR3 length: 14 residues.